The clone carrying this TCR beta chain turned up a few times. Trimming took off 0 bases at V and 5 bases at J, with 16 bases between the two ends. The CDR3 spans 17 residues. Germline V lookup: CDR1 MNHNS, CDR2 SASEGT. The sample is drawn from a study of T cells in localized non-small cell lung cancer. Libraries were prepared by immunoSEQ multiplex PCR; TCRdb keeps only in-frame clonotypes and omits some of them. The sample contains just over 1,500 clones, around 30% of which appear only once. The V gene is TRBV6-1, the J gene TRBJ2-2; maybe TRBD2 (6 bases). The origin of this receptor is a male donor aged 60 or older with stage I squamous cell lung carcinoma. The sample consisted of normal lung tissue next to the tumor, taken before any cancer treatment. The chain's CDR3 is CASSEAFDLAATGELFF. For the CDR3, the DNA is TGTGCCAGCAGTGAAGCGTTTGACTTAGCGGCTACCGGGGAGCTGTTTTTT.